This entry lists 13 T cell receptor beta chains sequenced from one sample in a study of blood T cell repertoires in COVID-19. This table comes from immunoSEQ multiplex PCR, and its TCRdb copy is limited to in-frame clones, with some not included. The sample has roughly 180,000 clones; roughly 80% are singletons. Sequencing was performed on peripheral blood. These receptors were obtained from a human donor in a cohort sampled during active COVID-19.

The CDR3 sequence is CASSSGGTSLNEQFF. The CDR3 DNA sequence: TGTGCCAGCAGCTCCGGCGGGACTAGCCTAAATGAGCAGTTCTTC. This chain links TRBV11-1 with TRBJ2-1, with 9 bases lining up with TRBD2. V lost 4 bases to trimming and J lost 7 bases; unmatched junction nucleotides: 8. CDR1 SGHAT and CDR2 FQDESV come from the germline V gene (reference sequence). This CDR3 spans 15 amino acids.

This clone was picked up one time. This chain uses TRBV18 with TRBJ1-6; possibly TRBD1 for D (6 bases). V was trimmed by 2 bases and J by 10 bases, leaving 6 bases between them. The V gene's germline CDR1 is KGHSH and CDR2 LQKENI. The CDR3 consists of 12 residues. In DNA form, the CDR3 reads TGTGCCAGCTCACCAGGGGGCTCACCCCTCCACTTT. It encodes CASSPGGSPLHF.

The J gene is TRBJ2-5, the V gene TRBV30; 7 positions agree with TRBD2. CDR1 is GTSNPN, CDR2 SVGIG, per germline (reference sequence). The length of the CDR3 is 13 residues. J lost 5 bases, V lost 5 bases, and 8 bases had no gene match. CDR3 in DNA: TGTGCCTGGCGCCGGCTGGGGGGGGAGACCCAGTACTTC. Translating gives CAWRRLGGETQYF.

V usage is TRBV7-6 and J usage is TRBJ1-4, with 8 bases matching TRBD1. Germline assignment: CDR1 SGHVS and CDR2 FNYEAQ. With V trimmed by 5 bases and J by 8 bases, 10 bases remained unmatched. The CDR3 is 15 amino acids. The CDR3 region is CASSLQTGDYEKLFF. CDR3 sequence (DNA): TGTGCCAGCAGCCTACAGACAGGGGATTACGAAAAACTGTTTTTT.

The chain combines TRBV18 with TRBJ1-6; D is perhaps TRBD1 (6 bases). This CDR3 is 21 amino acids long. Looked up from germline, CDR1 is KGHSH and CDR2 is LQKENI. V dropped 5 bases and J dropped 0 bases, with 26 bases sitting between them. CDR3 in DNA: TGTGCCAGCTCATCGGAACAGGGTTGGGGTAAAAAAACCTCCTATAATTCACCCCTCCACTTT. Its protein is CASSSEQGWGKKTSYNSPLHF.

V usage is TRBV2 and J usage is TRBJ1-4; TRBD1 matches 9 bases. The V gene end was trimmed by 0 bases and the J gene end by 6 bases; junction bases not matched to a gene: 8. The CDR3 covers 17 residues. CDR1 SNHLY and CDR2 FYNNEI come from the germline V gene. The DNA of the CDR3 is TGTGCCAGCAGTGAAGCCCGGGTGGGACAGGGATATGAAAAACTGTTTTTT. Translated: CASSEARVGQGYEKLFF.

The rearrangement joins TRBV6-4 to TRBJ1-5; TRBD1 aligns across 10 bases. With V trimmed by 6 bases and J by 7 bases, 9 bases remained unmatched. Per germline, CDR1 MRHNA and CDR2 SNTAGT. The CDR3 totals 15 residues. CDR3 residues: CASREDRGRKQPQHF. DNA of the CDR3: TGTGCCAGCAGGGAGGACAGGGGGAGAAAGCAGCCCCAGCATTTT.

V usage is TRBV4-1 and J usage is TRBJ2-7, with D possibly TRBD2 on 5 matching bases. Per the germline V gene, CDR1 is MGHRA and CDR2 is YSYEKL. Deletions cut 0 bases from V and 3 bases from J, with 9 bases between. The CDR3 sequence is 14 residues long. CDR3 sequence: CASSQEIRDYEQYF. CDR3 sequence (DNA): TGCGCCAGCAGCCAAGAAATTCGGGACTACGAGCAGTACTTC.

The chain combines TRBV2 with TRBJ1-5; tentative D call: TRBD1 (5 bases). The CDR3 covers 13 residues. The germline V gene encodes CDR1 SNHLY and CDR2 FYNNEI. Trimming took 3 bases from V and 7 from J, leaving 10 bases between them. In DNA, the CDR3 is TGTGCCAGCAGTGAGGGGGGAAGACAGCCCCAGCATTTT. It specifies CASSEGGRQPQHF.

The chain carries TRBV4-1 and TRBJ1-5; 7 bases fit TRBD1. Germline V lookup: CDR1 MGHRA, CDR2 YSYEKL. The CDR3 length is 15 residues. J was trimmed by 6 bases and V by 4 bases; bases with no gene match: 9. The CDR3: CASSPLTGMGQPQHF. The DNA of the CDR3 is TGCGCCAGCAGCCCATTGACAGGGATGGGTCAGCCCCAGCATTTT.

The genes are TRBV9 and TRBJ2-7, with 10 bases aligning to TRBD1. Per the germline V gene, CDR1 is SGDLS and CDR2 is YYNGEE. The ends lost 4 bases at V and 2 bases at J; junction bases unmatched: 9. The CDR3 is 16 residues long. This CDR3 reads CASSPSGDRGPYEQYF. Here the CDR3 DNA reads TGTGCCAGCAGCCCTAGTGGGGACAGGGGTCCCTACGAGCAGTACTTC.

The V gene is TRBV6-1, the J gene TRBJ1-5; 7 bases are shared with TRBD1. Germline trimming cut 0 bases from V and 3 bases from J; bases unmatched to any gene: 5. The CDR3 totals 16 residues. CDR1 MNHNS and CDR2 SASEGT come from the germline V gene. The DNA for the CDR3 is TGTGCCAGCAGTGAAGCCAACAGGGGACTCAATCAGCCCCAGCATTTT. Protein product: CASSEANRGLNQPQHF.

DNA for the CDR3: TGCGCCAGCACCCGGGCGGGGGAGAACCAAGAGACCCAGTACTTC. Amino acid sequence: CASTRAGENQETQYF. This rearrangement joins TRBV5-1 to TRBJ2-5, with TRBD2 identical over 7 bases. Trimming at V came to 6 bases and at J to 0 bases, leaving 8 bases not matched to a gene. Per the germline V gene, CDR1 is SGHRS and CDR2 is YFSETQ. The CDR3 covers 15 residues.